What follows describes a single T cell receptor beta chain. The PCR was carried out with 60 Vbeta primers and 13 Jbeta primers. Assay used: immunoSEQ multiplex PCR; TCRdb lists only in-frame clones, some missing. The sample lists some 120,000 clones; around 68% were seen once. The sample is drawn from a study of cytomegalovirus exposure and HLA in healthy donors. The CDR3 is 16 amino acids. V trimming: 1 base; J trimming: 1 base; junction bases outside the gene matches: 6. CDR1 and CDR2 from the germline V gene are SGHVS and FQNEAQ. The genes are TRBV7-8 and TRBJ2-7, with 8 bases aligning to TRBD1. Sequenced input: PBMCs. The clonotype was recovered from a man aged 40-50 years in good health and CMV-seropositive. CDR3 sequence (DNA): TGTGCCAGCAGCTTAGGGGGGACAGGCCCTTCCTACGAGCAGTACTTC. This encodes CASSLGGTGPSYEQYF.